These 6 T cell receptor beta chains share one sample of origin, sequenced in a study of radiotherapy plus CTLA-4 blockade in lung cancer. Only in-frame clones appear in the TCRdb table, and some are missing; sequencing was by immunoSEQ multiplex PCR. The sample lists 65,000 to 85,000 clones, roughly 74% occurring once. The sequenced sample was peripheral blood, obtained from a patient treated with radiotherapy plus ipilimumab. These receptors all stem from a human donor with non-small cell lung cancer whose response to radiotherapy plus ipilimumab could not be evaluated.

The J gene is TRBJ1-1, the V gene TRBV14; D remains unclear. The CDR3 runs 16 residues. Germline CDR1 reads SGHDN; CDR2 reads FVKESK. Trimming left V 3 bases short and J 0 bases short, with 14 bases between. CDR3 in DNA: TGTGCCAGCAGCCACAGCTTAGCGACCATGAACACTGAAGCTTTCTTT. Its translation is CASSHSLATMNTEAFF. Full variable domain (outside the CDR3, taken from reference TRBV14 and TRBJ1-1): EAGVTQFPSHSVIEKGQTVTLRCDPISGHDNLYWYRRVMGKEIKFLLHFVKESKQDESGMPNNRFLAERTGGTYSTLKVQPAELEDSGVYFCASSHSLATMNTEAFFGQGTRLTVV.

This CDR3 is CASSVTGGGYGYTF. The CDR3 bases are TGTGCCAGCAGCGTAACAGGGGGCGGCTATGGCTACACCTTC. The genes are TRBV9 and TRBJ1-2, with 9 bases matching TRBD1. Germline V lookup: CDR1 SGDLS, CDR2 YYNGEE. The V gene end was trimmed by 1 base and the J gene end by 4 bases; junction bases not matched to a gene: 2. The CDR3 loop spans 14 amino acids.

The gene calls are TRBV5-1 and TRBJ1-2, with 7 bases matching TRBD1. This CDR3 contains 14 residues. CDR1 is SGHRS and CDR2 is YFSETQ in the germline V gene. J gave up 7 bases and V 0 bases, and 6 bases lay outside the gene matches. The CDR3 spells CASSLGGGEVGYTF. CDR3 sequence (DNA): TGCGCCAGCAGCTTGGGAGGGGGCGAGGTTGGCTACACCTTC. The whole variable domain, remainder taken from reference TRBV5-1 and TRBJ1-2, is KAGVTQTPRYLIKTRGQQVTLSCSPISGHRSVSWYQQTPGQGLQFLFEYFSETQRNKGNFPGRFSGRQFSNSRSEMNVSTLELGDSALYLCASSLGGGEVGYTFGSGTRLTVV.

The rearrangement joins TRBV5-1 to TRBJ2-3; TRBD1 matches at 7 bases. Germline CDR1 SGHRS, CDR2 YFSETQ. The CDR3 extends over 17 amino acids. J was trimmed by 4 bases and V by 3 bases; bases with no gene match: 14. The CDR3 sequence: CASSSRPPGQISDTQYF. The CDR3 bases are TGCGCCAGCAGCTCGCGCCCCCCGGGACAGATTTCAGATACGCAGTATTTT.

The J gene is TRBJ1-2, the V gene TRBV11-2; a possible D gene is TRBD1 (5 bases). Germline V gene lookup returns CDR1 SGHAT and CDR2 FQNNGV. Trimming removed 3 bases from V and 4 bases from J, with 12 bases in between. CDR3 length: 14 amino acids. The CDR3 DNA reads TGTGCCAGCAGCTTTACGACAGCCTCCTATGGCTACACCTTC. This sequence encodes CASSFTTASYGYTF.

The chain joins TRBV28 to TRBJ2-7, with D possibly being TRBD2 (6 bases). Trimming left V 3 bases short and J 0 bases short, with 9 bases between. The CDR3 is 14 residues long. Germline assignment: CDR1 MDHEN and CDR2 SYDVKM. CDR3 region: CASSLAGLSYEQYF. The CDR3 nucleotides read TGTGCCAGCAGTTTGGCGGGGCTCTCCTACGAGCAGTACTTC.